This is a list of T cell receptor beta chains from one sample in a study of blood T cell repertoires in COVID-19. The assay was immunoSEQ multiplex PCR, and TCRdb's table has in-frame clones only and misses some. The sample lists 200,000 to 300,000 clones, around 84% occurring once. The material sequenced was peripheral blood. Every receptor here comes from a man aged 40-55 years who had recovered from COVID-19. Both conserved end residues are part of each CDR3. Fields, in order: V gene, D gene, J gene, clone size, CDR3 DNA, CDR3 protein. A D gene is named only where the DNA matches it firmly. Clone sizes are given selectively: once, few, many, or a class where the clone is expanded.

V gene: TRBV5-1; D gene: TRBD2; J gene: TRBJ2-3; clone size: .; CDR3 DNA: TGCGCCAGCAGCTGGTCCGGGACTAGCGGGGGGGCAGATACGCAGTATTTT; CDR3 protein: CASSWSGTSGGADTQYF
V gene: TRBV19; D gene: TRBD2; J gene: TRBJ2-7; clone size: .; CDR3 DNA: TGTGCCAGTAGTATAAGAGGGACTAGCGGGGGGAGCTCCTACGAGCAGTACTTC; CDR3 protein: CASSIRGTSGGSSYEQYF
V gene: TRBV11-2; D gene: TRBD1; J gene: TRBJ1-6; clone size: .; CDR3 DNA: TGTGCCAGCAGCCGAGCCGGGACAGCGCTCAATTCACCCCTCCACTTT; CDR3 protein: CASSRAGTALNSPLHF
V gene: TRBV10-2; D gene: TRBD1; J gene: TRBJ2-5; clone size: .; CDR3 DNA: TGCGCCAGCTCCCGGACAGGCCAAGAGACCCAGTACTTC; CDR3 protein: CASSRTGQETQYF
V gene: TRBV29-1; D gene: .; J gene: TRBJ2-7; clone size: .; CDR3 DNA: TGCAGCGTTGAAGTCTTGAGGGAGCAGAGCTACGAGCAGTACTTC; CDR3 protein: CSVEVLREQSYEQYF
V gene: TRBV19; D gene: .; J gene: TRBJ2-7; clone size: .; CDR3 DNA: TGTGCCAGTAGTATCGGCAGGGTGGTTGGGGAGCAGTACTTC; CDR3 protein: CASSIGRVVGEQYF
V gene: TRBV5-1; D gene: TRBD1; J gene: TRBJ2-2; clone size: .; CDR3 DNA: TGCGCCAGCAGCTTGAAGACGACAGGGGGAAACACCGGGGAGCTGTTTTTT; CDR3 protein: CASSLKTTGGNTGELFF
V gene: TRBV6-2/TRBV6-3; D gene: TRBD1; J gene: TRBJ1-1; clone size: once; CDR3 DNA: TGTGCCAGCAGCCCTCATAGGGACAGGGCCCCTGAAGCTTTCTTT; CDR3 protein: CASSPHRDRAPEAFF
V gene: TRBV10-1; D gene: .; J gene: TRBJ1-2; clone size: .; CDR3 DNA: TGCGCCAGCAGTGATTTCGCGCACTATGGCTACACCTTC; CDR3 protein: CASSDFAHYGYTF
V gene: TRBV5-8; D gene: .; J gene: TRBJ2-6; clone size: .; CDR3 DNA: TGTGCCAGCAGCTTTGCGTCGGCTGGGGCCAACGTCCTGACTTTC; CDR3 protein: CASSFASAGANVLTF
V gene: TRBV20-1; D gene: TRBD2; J gene: TRBJ2-1; clone size: .; CDR3 DNA: TGCAGTGCTATTGATCGCCGGGGATCCGGGGGGGTATCACGGTCCTACAATGAGCAGTTCTTC; CDR3 protein: CSAIDRRGSGGVSRSYNEQFF
V gene: TRBV5-4; D gene: .; J gene: TRBJ2-2; clone size: .; CDR3 DNA: TGTGCCAGCAGCCCGGACAGTAGACTCGCGAACACCGGGGAGCTGTTTTTT; CDR3 protein: CASSPDSRLANTGELFF
V gene: TRBV9; D gene: TRBD1; J gene: TRBJ1-2; clone size: .; CDR3 DNA: TGTGCCAGCAGCGTACGCTCAGGGGGCAGCTGGGGCTACACCTTC; CDR3 protein: CASSVRSGGSWGYTF
V gene: TRBV4-1; D gene: TRBD2; J gene: TRBJ2-3; clone size: .; CDR3 DNA: TGCGCCAGCAGCCAGGCTACTAGCGACACAGATACGCAGTATTTT; CDR3 protein: CASSQATSDTDTQYF
V gene: TRBV6-1; D gene: .; J gene: TRBJ1-6; clone size: .; CDR3 DNA: TGTGCCAGCAGTGAGGGGGGTTCACCCCTCCACTTT; CDR3 protein: CASSEGGSPLHF